This T cell receptor (beta chain) was recovered during a study of Tregs in tolerant kidney transplant recipients. Study-wide results and caveats: Biological reproducibility was not directly addressed, but technical replication error appeared minimal. Validation in larger populations is needed because few patients were studied. Expanding Tregs on activated donor B cells appeared to best identify donor-specific TCRbeta clones.

Only in-frame clones appear in the TCRdb table, and some are missing; sequencing was by immunoSEQ multiplex PCR. The sample holds some 240,000 clones, 80% to 85% seen once. Thawed PBMCs were FACS-sorted into unstimulated CD4+CD25+CD127- regulatory T cells, CD4+CD25- non-regulatory cells, CD4 and CD8 cells. Regarding this clone: What it recognizes is unknown.

The V gene lost 3 bases and the J gene lost 7 bases, with 15 bases spanning the gap. Per the germline V gene, CDR1 is MNHEY and CDR2 is SMNVEV (reference sequence). CDR3 length: 14 residues. The chain has TRBV27 and TRBJ1-2; possibly TRBD1 for D (5 bases). The TCR sequence derives from a human donor in good health. The specimen was CD4+ T cells from blood. For the CDR3, the DNA is TGTGCCAGCAGTTTGGGGGGGGACGGGCTTGGCTACACCTTC. It encodes CASSLGGDGLGYTF.